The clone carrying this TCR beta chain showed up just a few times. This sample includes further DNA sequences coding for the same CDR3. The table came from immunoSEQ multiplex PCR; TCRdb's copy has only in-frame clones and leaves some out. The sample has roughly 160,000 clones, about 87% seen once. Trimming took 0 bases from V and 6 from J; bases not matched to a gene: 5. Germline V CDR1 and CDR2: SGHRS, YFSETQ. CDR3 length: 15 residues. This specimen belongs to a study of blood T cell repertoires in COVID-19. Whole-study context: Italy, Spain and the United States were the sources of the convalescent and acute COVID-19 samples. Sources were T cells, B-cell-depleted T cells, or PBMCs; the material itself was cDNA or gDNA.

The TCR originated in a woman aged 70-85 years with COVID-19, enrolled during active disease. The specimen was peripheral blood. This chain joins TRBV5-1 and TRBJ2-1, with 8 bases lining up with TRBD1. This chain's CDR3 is CASSLGQGAFNEQFF. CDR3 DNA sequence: TGCGCCAGCAGCTTGGGTCAGGGGGCCTTCAATGAGCAGTTCTTC.